The 11 T cell receptor beta chains given below trace back to one sample, sequenced in a study of T cells in Graves' hyperthyroidism and ophthalmopathy. TCR beta CDR3 region amplification was performed from RNA transcripts. HTBI primers were the set used in a first-round RT-PCR of the TCR CDR3. TCRdb ran MiXCR on the multiplex PCR reads and lists one entry per CDR3 protein. The repertoire holds nearly 750,000 distinct CDR3 sequences, with approximately 36% as singletons. The material sequenced was blood. The receptor set was obtained from a woman aged 40 to 55 with Graves' hyperthyroidism.

Comments on this clonotype: Sequence at one end of the junction differs from germline and may be a read error. V usage is TRBV12-3 or TRBV12-4 and J usage is TRBJ1-3; 8 bases map to TRBD1. The CDR3 length is 17 residues. The CDR3 nucleotides are TGTGCCAGCAGTATGGGACAGGCGACCTCCTCTGGAAACACCATATGTTTT. Translating gives CASSMGQATSSGNTICF.

This clonotype was counted many times. The rearrangement uses TRBV10-2 and TRBJ2-7; 7 bases are shared with TRBD2. Germline lookup yields CDR1 WSHSY and CDR2 SAAADI. This CDR3 contains 11 residues. V lost 8 bases, J lost 6 bases, and 4 bases stayed unmatched. CDR3 DNA: TGCGCCAGCCAATGGGAGGGCGAGCAGTACTTC. Its translation is CASQWEGEQYF.

This clonotype occurred many times. The chain couples TRBV10-2 to TRBJ2-7, with D tentatively TRBD2 (7 bases). This CDR3 spans 13 amino acids. Germline CDR1 reads WSHSY; CDR2 reads SAAADI. Trimming pared 8 bases from V and 7 bases from J, leaving 18 bases between. The CDR3 region has the DNA TGCGCCAGCGGACACGGGGGGCTCTGGGAGCAGTACTTC. As protein: CASGHGGLWEQYF.

The sample holds a few counts of this clonotype. CDR3 residues: CASSRGGMIQETQYF. DNA for the CDR3: TGTGCCAGCAGCCGCGGGGGAATGATACAAGAGACCCAGTACTTC. V usage is TRBV7-9 and J usage is TRBJ2-5; 7 nucleotides line up with TRBD2. This CDR3 spans 15 amino acids. In germline, CDR1 is SEHNR, CDR2 FQNEAQ (reference sequence). Germline trimming cut 5 bases from V and 2 bases from J; bases unmatched to any gene: 8.

This clonotype has a handful of counts. This chain connects TRBV7-9 to TRBJ1-5; possible D gene TRBD1, 6 bases. Trimming cost V 5 bases and J 7 bases, with 12 bases left between them. CDR1 SEHNR and CDR2 FQNEAQ come from the germline V gene (reference sequence). The CDR3 spans 13 residues. The CDR3 nucleotides read TGTGCCAGCAGCCCGGAGGGGGAGCAGCCCCAGCATTTT. Protein sequence: CASSPEGEQPQHF.

V and J are TRBV19 and TRBJ1-2; possible D gene TRBD1, 5 bases. This CDR3 contains 15 residues. Trimming took off 11 bases at V and 0 bases at J, with 19 bases between the two ends. Germline V gives CDR1 LNHDA, CDR2 SQIVND (reference sequence). The CDR3 sequence: CAVGWGFEANYGYTF. The CDR3 nucleotides read TGTGCCGTCGGATGGGGGTTTGAAGCTAACTATGGCTACACCTTC.

The rearrangement joins TRBV7-2 to TRBJ2-7; D might be TRBD2 (6 bases). The CDR3 has 13 amino acids. Trimming stripped 7 bases from V and 6 bases from J, with 16 bases between. CDR1 is SGHTA and CDR2 is FQGNSA in the germline V gene. The CDR3 loop reads CASTPTRDFEQYF. CDR3 nucleotides: TGTGCCAGCACCCCAACAAGGGACTTCGAGCAGTACTTC.

This clonotype was seen many times. This rearrangement joins TRBV7-2 to TRBJ1-4, with D hard to call. Trimming took 1 base from V and 6 from J, leaving 6 bases between them. Germline V gives CDR1 SGHTA, CDR2 FQGNSA. The CDR3 spans 13 residues. The CDR3 protein is CASSLGADEKLFF. The CDR3 DNA sequence: TGTGCCAGCAGCTTAGGGGCGGATGAAAAACTGTTTTTT. Variable domain in full (rest from reference TRBV7-2 and TRBJ1-4): GAGVSQSPSNKVTEKGKDVELRCDPISGHTALYWYRQSLGQGLEFLIYFQGNSAPDKSGLPSDRFSAERTGGSVSTLTIQRTQQEDSAVYLCASSLGADEKLFFGSGTQLSVL.

This clonotype showed up many times. The CDR3 here is CASREATNYGYTF. Written as DNA, the CDR3 is TGTGCCAGTAGGGAAGCGACGAACTATGGCTACACCTTC. The chain recombines TRBV19 with TRBJ1-2, with D unresolved. This CDR3 is 13 amino acids long. Germline V lookup: CDR1 LNHDA, CDR2 SQIVND (reference sequence). V was cut by 6 bases and J by 2 bases, with 10 bases left in between.

This clonotype came up many times. The chain joins TRBV7-2 to TRBJ2-7; 9 bases fit TRBD2. The CDR3 extends over 15 amino acids. Germline V gives CDR1 SGHTA, CDR2 FQGNSA. With V trimmed by 5 bases and J by 5 bases, 10 bases remained unmatched. The CDR3 nucleotides are TGTGCCAGCAGCGACGGTAGCGGGAGAGGTAACGAGCAGTACTTC. Residues: CASSDGSGRGNEQYF.

V and J are TRBV12-3 or TRBV12-4 and TRBJ1-3, with D maybe TRBD1 (6 bases). V was cut by 3 bases and J by 0 bases, with 12 bases left in between. The CDR3 extends over 16 amino acids. The DNA for the CDR3 is TGTGCCAGCAGTTTTACGGGACATAACTCTGGAAACACCATATATTTT. Translating gives CASSFTGHNSGNTIYF.